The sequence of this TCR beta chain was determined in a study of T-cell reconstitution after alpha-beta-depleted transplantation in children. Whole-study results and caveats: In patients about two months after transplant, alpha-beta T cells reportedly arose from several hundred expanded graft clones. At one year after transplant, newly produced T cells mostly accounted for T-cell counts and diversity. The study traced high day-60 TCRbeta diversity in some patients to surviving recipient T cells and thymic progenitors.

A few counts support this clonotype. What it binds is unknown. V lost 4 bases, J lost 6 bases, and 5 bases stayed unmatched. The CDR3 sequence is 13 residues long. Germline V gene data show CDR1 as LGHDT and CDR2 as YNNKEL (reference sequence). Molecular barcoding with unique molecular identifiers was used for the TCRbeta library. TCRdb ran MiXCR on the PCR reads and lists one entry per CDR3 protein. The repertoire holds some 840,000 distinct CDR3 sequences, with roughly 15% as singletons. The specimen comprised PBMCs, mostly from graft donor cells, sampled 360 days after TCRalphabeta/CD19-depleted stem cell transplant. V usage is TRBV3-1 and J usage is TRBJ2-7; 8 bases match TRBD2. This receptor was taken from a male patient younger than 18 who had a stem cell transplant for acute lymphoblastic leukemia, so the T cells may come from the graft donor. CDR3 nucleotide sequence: TGTGCCAGCAGCCTGGGACTAGAGGCCGAGCAGTACTTC. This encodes CASSLGLEAEQYF.